Included here is one T cell receptor (beta chain) sequence, with context. Trimming left V 5 bases short and J 5 bases short, with 9 bases between. CDR3 size: 12 residues. From germline, CDR1 is MNHNS and CDR2 SASEGT. These data originate in a study of cytomegalovirus exposure and HLA in healthy donors. The PCR contained 60 Vbeta and 13 Jbeta primers. TCRdb's table, derived via immunoSEQ multiplex PCR, lists solely in-frame clones and lacks some. This sample has around 33,000 clones, with over 90% found just once. The TCR sequence derives from a young woman in good health and CMV-seronegative. The specimen sequenced was PBMCs. The chain links TRBV6-1 to TRBJ1-2, with D maybe TRBD1 (6 bases). The CDR3, as DNA: TGTGCCAGCAGTTCGGACAGTTATGGCTACACCTTC. This sequence encodes CASSSDSYGYTF.